This T cell receptor beta chain was profiled in a study of T cells of healthy individuals. This clonotype was counted many times. Each CDR3 protein is one row after TCRdb ran MiXCR on the 5' RACE reads. The sample has approximately 50,000 distinct CDR3 sequences, about 14% seen once. This CDR3 has 15 amino acids. Germline lookup yields CDR1 DFQATT and CDR2 SNEGSKA (reference sequence). Trimming stripped 5 bases from V and 4 bases from J, with 17 bases between. V gene TRBV20-1 combines with J gene TRBJ2-2, with a weak D call TRBD2 (7 bases). The sequence derives from a human donor in good health. CDR3 nucleotides: TGCAGTGCTTTCCCGGGGGGCTTAGGCACCGGGGAGCTGTTTTTT. Residues: CSAFPGGLGTGELFF.